The sequence of this T cell receptor (beta chain) was determined in a study of siplizumab effects on memory and regulatory T cells. Findings and limits, study-wide: Confirmation was lacking for the suppressive function of proliferating Tregs derived from siplizumab cultures. A minor fraction of alloreactive clones, and no more, mapped to unstimulated subsets. The majority of clones, roughly 80-96% of proliferating CD4+ or CD8+ clones, lacked an assignable naive or memory phenotype.

A remark on this clone: Its antigen is not known.

TCRdb's copy holds only in-frame clones and misses some; the assay was immunoSEQ multiplex PCR. Found here are more than 85,000 clones, around 92% of them singletons; the top ten hold under 3%. The receptor comes from a human donor in good health. Some clones in this sample may be carry-over from other donors' samples. Sequenced input: CD4+ T cells sorted from blood.

CDR3 in DNA: TGTGCCAGCAGCTTAGCGGGACTAGCATTGGGTGAGCAGTTCTTC. Protein sequence: CASSLAGLALGEQFF. The chain has TRBV11-2 and TRBJ2-1; 9 bases are a match to TRBD2. The CDR3 consists of 15 residues. The V gene's germline CDR1 is SGHAT and CDR2 FQNNGV. V lost 1 base and J lost 9; bases outside the gene matches: 7. Using reference TRBV11-2 and TRBJ2-1 for the parts outside the CDR3, the full variable domain is EAGVAQSPRYKIIEKRQSVAFWCNPISGHATLYWYQQILGQGPKLLIQFQNNGVVDDSQLPKDRFSAERLKGVDSTLKIQPAKLEDSAVYLCASSLAGLALGEQFFGPGTRLTVL.